This record covers a single T cell receptor (beta chain). It has no known antigen specificity. The sample holds no much larger clone one base away, and base qualities are not on file. To prepare the library, the immunoSEQ multiplex PCR assay was applied. The source is immuneACCESS, and TCRdb retained only in-frame sequences with V and J called. Part of the clones is not carried over; for the studies checked, unresolved V genes explain less than half of this, and the remainder is unexplained. This sample holds around 50,000 clones; about 93% were observed only once. The top ten clonotypes cover around 4.2% of the sample. The CDR3 spans 13 residues, from the cysteine through the phenylalanine. Solely the CDR3 DNA is kept, with 39 bases framed from the first base. V loses 6 bases of germline sequence and J loses 3 bases, and the interval between the two ends is 8 bases. The germline V gene gives CDR1 as SNHLY and CDR2 as FYNNEI.

This specimen belongs to a study of technical replicates of blood from a few donors (dated by TCRdb to 2016 to 2017). The chain links TRBV2 with TRBJ2-2; the D region possibly corresponds to TRBD1 (5 bases align). The TCR originated in a human donor in good health. Some clones in this sample may be carry-over from other donors' samples. Source material: PBMCs. The CDR3 region has the sequence CASRDTYTGELFF. Here is the DNA: TGTGCCAGCAGGGACACTTACACCGGGGAGCTGTTTTTT. The CDR3 plus the reference TRBV2 and TRBJ2-2 genes for the other parts give the full variable domain: EPEVTQTPSHQVTQMGQEVILRCVPISNHLYFYWYRQILGQKVEFLVSFYNNEISEKSEIFDDQFSVERPDGSNFTLKIRSTKLEDSAMYFCASRDTYTGELFFGEGSRLTVL.